This TCR beta chain comes out of a study of identical twins. Germline V gene sequence: CDR1 MDHEN, CDR2 SYDVKM. The CDR3 contains 15 residues. The V gene lost 1 base and the J gene lost 0 bases, with 8 bases spanning the gap. With template switching, a universal primer site was added, and the cDNA carried unique molecular identifiers. MiXCR was run by TCRdb on the 5' RACE reads, yielding one entry per CDR3 protein. The table shows about 890,000 distinct CDR3 sequences, with 9% to 15% occurring only once. This clonotype has only a few counts. This sample also appeared in a second study, on yellow fever vaccine responses in identical twins.

The V gene is TRBV28, the J gene TRBJ2-3; D remains unclear. The receptor's source is a woman aged 18-29 years in good health. The sample taken for sequencing was PBMCs. This CDR3 is CASSLSASSTDTQYF. Here the CDR3 DNA reads TGTGCCAGCAGTTTATCTGCGTCTAGCACAGATACGCAGTATTTT.